The 18 T cell receptor beta chains reported below all come from one sample, sequenced in a study of control samples from healthy donors and cancer patients. TCRdb keeps only in-frame clones here, not all; method: immunoSEQ multiplex PCR. The sample holds 5,500 to 7,500 clones, about 72% seen once. The specimen was formalin-fixed, paraffin-embedded tissue. Every receptor here comes from a male donor with melanoma.

J is TRBJ1-1 and V is TRBV6-6; D is ambiguous. Trimming pared 0 bases from V and 5 bases from J, leaving 16 bases between. The CDR3 length is 16 residues. Germline V CDR1 and CDR2: MNHNY, SVGAGI (reference sequence). The CDR3 loop reads CASSYSIVPLGTEAFF. CDR3 in DNA: TGTGCCAGCAGTTACTCGATTGTCCCTCTTGGGACTGAAGCTTTCTTT.

This clone was picked up a small number of times. This sequence joins TRBV21-1 and TRBJ1-3. TRBV21-1 is assigned pseudogene status. The CDR3 loop spans 12 amino acids. CDR3 DNA: TGTGCCCGACCCCCCCCTGGAAACACCATATATTTT. This gives the protein CARPPPGNTIYF.

The V and J genes are TRBV3-1 (or the pseudogene TRBV3-2) and TRBJ2-3, with D unresolved. Germline values: CDR1 LGHDT, CDR2 YNNKEL (reference sequence). Trimming took off 4 bases at V and 3 bases at J, with 8 bases between the two ends. This CDR3 contains 13 residues. In DNA, the CDR3 is TGTGCCAGCAGCCCGGACCCAACAGATACGCAGTATTTT. Its protein is CASSPDPTDTQYF.

V gene TRBV4-1 combines with J gene TRBJ2-1, with 7 bases lining up with TRBD2. V was pared by 0 bases and J by 11 bases, with 10 bases of the junction left unmatched. CDR1 MGHRA and CDR2 YSYEKL come from the germline V gene. This CDR3 is built from 15 residues. The CDR3 coding sequence is TGCGCCAGCAGCCAAGATTGGGGGAGGGCCTGGAAGCAGTTCTTC. As protein: CASSQDWGRAWKQFF.

This chain links TRBV6-6 with TRBJ2-7, with 7 bases fitting TRBD2. This CDR3 is 14 amino acids long. With 6 bases clipped from V and 0 bases from J, the junction kept 5 bases outside the gene matches. CDR1 MNHNY and CDR2 SVGAGI come from the germline V gene (reference sequence). This chain's CDR3 is CASSLLANSYEQYF. The CDR3 DNA sequence: TGTGCCAGCAGCCTACTAGCGAACTCCTACGAGCAGTACTTC.

The V and J genes are TRBV5-4 and TRBJ2-3; the D gene is possibly TRBD1 (6 bases). The length of the CDR3 is 15 residues. CDR1 SGHNT and CDR2 YYREEE come from the germline V gene (reference sequence). V lost 4 bases and J lost 0, with 12 bases in between. The CDR3 spells CASSGGGVSTDTQYF. The CDR3 DNA reads as TGTGCCAGCAGCGGGGGCGGAGTGAGCACAGATACGCAGTATTTT.

Regarding this clone: A clone one base away is much larger, so this may be a read error. Other nucleotide sequences in the sample specify the same CDR3. The gene calls are TRBV6-5 and TRBJ1-2; D ambiguous. The CDR3 covers 11 residues. Germline CDR1 is MNHEY and CDR2 is SVGAGI. This CDR3 reads CASRRADGYTF. CDR3 DNA sequence: TGTGCTAGCAGGAGGGCAGATGGCTACACCTTC.

Of note for this clone: The identical CDR3 is also encoded by other nucleotide sequences in the sample. This chain connects TRBV13 to TRBJ2-2; D remains unclear. V lost 1 base to trimming and J lost 6 bases, with 18 bases between them. The CDR3 loop spans 17 amino acids. Germline CDR1 PRHDT, CDR2 FYEKMQ (reference sequence). The CDR3 loop is CASSLDSGGSVPGELFF. In DNA form, the CDR3 reads TGTGCCAGCAGCTTAGATTCAGGCGGAAGCGTACCCGGGGAGCTGTTTTTT.

This clone was picked up a small number of times. V is TRBV3-1 (or the pseudogene TRBV3-2) and J is TRBJ1-6, with D perhaps matching TRBD1 (5 bases). The CDR3 is made up of 13 amino acids. Germline loops: CDR1 LGHDT, CDR2 YNNKEL (reference sequence). Deletions cut 3 bases from V and 8 bases from J, with 8 bases between. The CDR3 loop reads CASSQQGYSPLHF. The DNA for the CDR3 is TGTGCCAGCAGCCAGCAGGGTTATTCACCCCTCCACTTT.

The rearrangement uses TRBV6-2 or TRBV6-3 and TRBJ2-4; 7 bases are shared with TRBD2. V lost 0 bases and J lost 3; bases outside the gene matches: 14. CDR1 is MNHEY, CDR2 SVGEGT, per germline. This CDR3 has 19 residues. The CDR3 sequence is CASSYSLAGDLPVKNIQYF. Written as DNA, the CDR3 is TGTGCCAGCAGTTACTCGCTCGCGGGAGACCTCCCGGTCAAAAACATTCAGTACTTC.

The rearrangement joins TRBV9 to TRBJ1-6; D call uncertain. The CDR3 covers 15 residues. Germline CDR1 is SGDLS and CDR2 is YYNGEE. V lost 3 bases and J 6 bases, leaving 13 bases between the germline ends. The CDR3 loop is CASSASLTPNSPLHF. For the CDR3, the DNA is TGTGCCAGCAGCGCCTCGCTCACACCTAATTCACCCCTCCACTTT.

This clone appeared once. This chain connects TRBV30 to TRBJ2-3; D may be TRBD1 (6 bases). The CDR3 extends over 14 amino acids. V was cut by 4 bases and J by 3 bases, with 14 bases left in between. The germline CDR1 and CDR2 sequences are GTSNPN and SVGIG (reference sequence). The DNA of the CDR3 is TGTGCCTGGAACCCAGGGGCATCGACAGATACGCAGTATTTT. It yields the protein CAWNPGASTDTQYF.

Concerning this clone itself: A read error is possible here, since a much larger clone lies one base away. The sample holds other DNA sequences that translate to the same CDR3. The chain employs TRBV10-3 and TRBJ2-1; D might be TRBD2 (5 bases). The CDR3 has 13 residues. Germline V gene data show CDR1 as ENHRY and CDR2 as SYGVKD. The CDR3 loop reads CAISGIDVDEQFF. The CDR3 region has the DNA TGTGCCATCAGCGGGATCGATGTGGATGAGCAATTCTTC.

In nucleotides, the CDR3 is TGTGCCAGCAGCTTGGGAGGGGGCAGACAGCCCCAGCATTTT. This encodes CASSLGGGRQPQHF. The chain links TRBV5-6 to TRBJ1-5, with 7 bases aligning to TRBD1. CDR3 length equals 14 residues. The ends lost 0 bases at V and 7 bases at J; junction bases unmatched: 4. Germline loops: CDR1 SGHDT, CDR2 YYEEEE. The variable domain in full, completed from reference TRBV5-6 and TRBJ1-5, reads DAGVTQSPTHLIKTRGQQVTLRCSPKSGHDTVSWYQQALGQGPQFIFQYYEEEERQRGNFPDRFSGHQFPNYSSELNVNALLLGDSALYLCASSLGGGRQPQHFGDGTRLSIL.

The rearrangement joins TRBV7-9 to TRBJ1-3, with unresolved D. The CDR3 has 13 amino acids. Germline CDR1 is SEHNR and CDR2 is FQNEAQ (reference sequence). Trimming took 1 base from V and 3 from J, leaving 4 bases between them. CDR3 loop: CASSLDLGNTIYF. The CDR3 bases are TGTGCCAGCAGCTTAGATCTTGGAAACACCATATATTTT.

The V and J genes are TRBV9 and TRBJ2-1, with 8 nucleotides matching TRBD2. The CDR3 length is 16 residues. Unmatched junction bases numbered 8, after V lost 4 bases and J lost 2 bases. CDR1 is SGDLS and CDR2 is YYNGEE in the germline V gene. The CDR3 sequence is CASSPAGGHPYNEQFF. CDR3 in DNA: TGTGCCAGCAGCCCGGCGGGGGGTCATCCCTACAATGAGCAGTTCTTC.

This clone was observed a few times. The chain uses TRBV6-6 and TRBJ1-5; unclear D gene. CDR1 and CDR2 (germline): MNHNY, SVGAGI (reference sequence). This CDR3 comprises 14 residues. The germline V and J ends were trimmed by 0 bases and 1 base, with 4 bases remaining between them. The CDR3 sequence is CASSYSRSNQPQHF. The CDR3 DNA follows: TGTGCCAGCAGTTACTCTCGGAGCAATCAGCCCCAGCATTTT.

V gene TRBV27 combines with J gene TRBJ2-3; D might be TRBD2 (7 bases). V gave up 7 bases and J gave up 6 bases, with 23 bases separating them. This CDR3 comprises 16 residues. Germline V CDR1 and CDR2: MNHEY, SMNVEV (reference sequence). CDR3 amino acids: CASTVRRGAQSDTQYF. CDR3 DNA: TGTGCCAGCACCGTCCGCCGGGGGGCCCAATCGGATACGCAGTATTTT.